The 7 T cell receptor beta chains below all came from one sample that was sequenced in a study of PD-1 blockade in classical Hodgkin lymphoma. The data were produced by immunoSEQ multiplex PCR, yet TCRdb's version contains in-frame clones alone and is incomplete. The repertoire holds some 23,000 clones, with about 94% as singletons. Documented time point: newly diagnosed, previously untreated cHL patient sample. Sequenced sample: peripheral blood mononuclear cells (PBMCs). Receptors originate from a human donor with classical Hodgkin lymphoma.

The V call is TRBV19, the J call TRBJ2-7; a possible D gene is TRBD1 (5 bases). The germline V gene encodes CDR1 LNHDA and CDR2 SQIVND (reference sequence). Trimming removed 1 base from V and 2 bases from J, with 12 bases in between. This CDR3 comprises 15 residues. The CDR3 loop reads CASSIATGPPYEQYF. The DNA for the CDR3 is TGTGCCAGTAGTATAGCTACAGGTCCCCCCTACGAGCAGTACTTC.

The chain has TRBV9 and TRBJ2-3; no reliable D call. The germline V gene encodes CDR1 SGDLS and CDR2 YYNGEE. The CDR3 spans 16 residues. Trimming stripped 1 base from V and 0 bases from J, with 12 bases between. The CDR3 here is CASSVYSQQSTDTQYF. CDR3 sequence (DNA): TGTGCCAGCAGCGTATATTCCCAGCAGAGCACAGATACGCAGTATTTT.

The rearrangement uses TRBV5-1 and TRBJ1-6, with 7 bases fitting TRBD1. The CDR3 totals 14 residues. J lost 10 bases, V lost 5 bases, and 9 bases had no gene match. Germline V gene data show CDR1 as SGHRS and CDR2 as YFSETQ. CDR3 DNA: TGCGCCAGCAGGTCCGGACAGGAGGGCTCACCCCTCCACTTT. Its protein is CASRSGQEGSPLHF.

The CDR3 loop reads CASSLPRLLGYTF. CDR3 coding DNA: TGTGCCAGCAGTTTACCCCGCCTTTTGGGCTACACCTTC. The chain has TRBV28 and TRBJ1-2, with D unclear. Germline assignment: CDR1 MDHEN and CDR2 SYDVKM. V lost 2 bases, J lost 8 bases, and 12 bases lay in between. The CDR3 contains 13 residues.

The V call is TRBV2, the J call TRBJ2-7; D not certain. V was trimmed by 6 bases and J by 3 bases, leaving 12 bases between them. This CDR3 spans 13 amino acids. CDR1 and CDR2 (germline): SNHLY, FYNNEI. CDR3 DNA: TGTGCCAGCAGCAGTGGAGAATACTACGAGCAGTACTTC. Translated, it gives CASSSGEYYEQYF. The entire variable domain, with the rest obtained from reference TRBV2 and TRBJ2-7, is as follows: EPEVTQTPSHQVTQMGQEVILRCVPISNHLYFYWYRQILGQKVEFLVSFYNNEISEKSEIFDDQFSVERPDGSNFTLKIRSTKLEDSAMYFCASSSGEYYEQYFGPGTRLTVT.

Comments on this clone: Other DNA sequences within the sample encode an identical CDR3. V and J are TRBV9 and TRBJ2-7, with 8 positions matching TRBD1. Looked up from germline, CDR1 is SGDLS and CDR2 is YYNGEE. The CDR3 sequence is 15 residues long. The V segment lost 4 bases and the J segment 1 base; nucleotides outside the gene matches: 7. CDR3: CASSPPGTGSYEQYF. Written as DNA, the CDR3 is TGTGCCAGCAGCCCCCCGGGGACAGGTTCCTACGAGCAGTACTTC. The whole variable domain, remainder taken from reference TRBV9 and TRBJ2-7, is DSGVTQTPKHLITATGQRVTLRCSPRSGDLSVYWYQQSLDQGLQFLIQYYNGEERAKGNILERFSAQQFPDLHSELNLSSLELGDSALYFCASSPPGTGSYEQYFGPGTRLTVT.

The chain employs TRBV5-1 and TRBJ2-1; D unclear. Germline V gene lookup returns CDR1 SGHRS and CDR2 YFSETQ. This CDR3 has 14 amino acids. V shed 4 bases and J shed 7 bases, with 15 bases lying between them. The CDR3 sequence: CASSPSTSRNEQFF. The CDR3 DNA follows: TGCGCCAGCAGCCCATCCACCTCCAGGAATGAGCAGTTCTTC.